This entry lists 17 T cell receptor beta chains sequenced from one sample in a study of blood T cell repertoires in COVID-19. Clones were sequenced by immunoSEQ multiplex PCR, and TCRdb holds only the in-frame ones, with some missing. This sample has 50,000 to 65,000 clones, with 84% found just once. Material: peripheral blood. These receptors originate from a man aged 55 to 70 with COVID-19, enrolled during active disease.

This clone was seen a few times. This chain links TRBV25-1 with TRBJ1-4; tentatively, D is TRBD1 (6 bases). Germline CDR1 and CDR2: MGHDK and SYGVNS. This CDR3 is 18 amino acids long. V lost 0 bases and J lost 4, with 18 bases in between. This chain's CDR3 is CASSEYYVLGQNNEKLFF. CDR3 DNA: TGTGCCAGCAGTGAATATTATGTTCTCGGACAGAATAATGAAAAACTGTTTTTT.

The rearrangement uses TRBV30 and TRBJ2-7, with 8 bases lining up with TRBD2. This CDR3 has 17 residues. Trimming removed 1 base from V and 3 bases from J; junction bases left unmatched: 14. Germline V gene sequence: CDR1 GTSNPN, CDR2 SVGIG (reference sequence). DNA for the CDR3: TGTGCCTGGAGTGGGCAAACTAGCGGCTATAAACACTACGAGCAGTACTTC. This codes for CAWSGQTSGYKHYEQYF.

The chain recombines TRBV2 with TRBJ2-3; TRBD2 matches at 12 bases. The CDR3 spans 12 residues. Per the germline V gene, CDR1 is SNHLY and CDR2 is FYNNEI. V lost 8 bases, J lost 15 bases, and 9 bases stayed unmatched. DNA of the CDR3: TGTGCCAGCGGCGGCCCTAGCGGGAGGGCTTATTTT. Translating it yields CASGGPSGRAYF.

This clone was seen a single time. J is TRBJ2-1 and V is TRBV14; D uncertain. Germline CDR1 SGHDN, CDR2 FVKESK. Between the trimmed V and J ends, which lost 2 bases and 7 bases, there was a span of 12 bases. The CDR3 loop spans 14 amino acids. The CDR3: CASSQLEASNEQFF. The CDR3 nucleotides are TGTGCCAGCAGCCAACTAGAAGCCAGTAATGAGCAGTTCTTC.

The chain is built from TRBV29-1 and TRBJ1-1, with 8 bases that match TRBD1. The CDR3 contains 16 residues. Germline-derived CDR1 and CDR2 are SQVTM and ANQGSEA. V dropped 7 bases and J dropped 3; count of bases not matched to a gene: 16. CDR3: CSGKTGDDPDDTEAFF. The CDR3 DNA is TGCAGCGGTAAGACAGGGGATGACCCCGACGACACTGAAGCTTTCTTT.

CDR3 protein: CASSLGWGEMNTEAFF. The CDR3 bases are TGCGCCAGCAGCTTGGGGTGGGGCGAAATGAACACTGAAGCTTTCTTT. The chain joins TRBV5-1 to TRBJ1-1; maybe TRBD1 (5 bases). Germline V lookup: CDR1 SGHRS, CDR2 YFSETQ. The CDR3 sequence is 16 residues long. V lost 0 bases and J lost 0, with 12 bases in between.

CDR3 sequence reads: CASSDMSSGNNEQFF. The CDR3 DNA is TGTGCCAGCAGTGATATGTCTAGCGGCAACAATGAGCAGTTCTTC. V is TRBV25-1 and J is TRBJ2-1, with 7 bases lining up with TRBD2. Germline CDR1 reads MGHDK; CDR2 reads SYGVNS. The V and J ends lost 3 bases and 5 bases, in that order; junction bases with no gene match: 7. The length of the CDR3 is 15 residues.

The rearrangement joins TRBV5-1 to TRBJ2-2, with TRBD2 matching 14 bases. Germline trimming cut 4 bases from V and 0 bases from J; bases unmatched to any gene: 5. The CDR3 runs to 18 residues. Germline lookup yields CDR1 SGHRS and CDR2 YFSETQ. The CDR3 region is CASSAGLAGGTNTGELFF. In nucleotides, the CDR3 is TGCGCCAGCAGCGCCGGACTAGCGGGGGGAACGAACACCGGGGAGCTGTTTTTT.

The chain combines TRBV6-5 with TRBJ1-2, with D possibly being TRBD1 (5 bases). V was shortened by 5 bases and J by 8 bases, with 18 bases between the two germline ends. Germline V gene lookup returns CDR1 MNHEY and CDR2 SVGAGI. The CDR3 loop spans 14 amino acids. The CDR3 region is CASSTPGLFWGYTF. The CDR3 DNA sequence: TGTGCCAGCAGTACACCGGGACTATTCTGGGGCTACACCTTC.

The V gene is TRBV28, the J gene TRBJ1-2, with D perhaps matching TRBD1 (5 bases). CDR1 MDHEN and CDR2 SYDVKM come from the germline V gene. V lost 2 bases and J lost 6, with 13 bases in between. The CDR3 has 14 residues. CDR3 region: CASSLGGGAHGYTF. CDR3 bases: TGTGCCAGCAGTTTAGGTGGAGGGGCGCATGGCTACACCTTC.

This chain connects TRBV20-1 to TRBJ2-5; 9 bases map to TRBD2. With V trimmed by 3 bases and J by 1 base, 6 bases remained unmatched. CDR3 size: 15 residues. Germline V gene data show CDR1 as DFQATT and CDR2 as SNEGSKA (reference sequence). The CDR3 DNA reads TGCAGTGCTAGTGTTAGCGGGGGAGTCCAAGAGACCCAGTACTTC. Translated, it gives CSASVSGGVQETQYF.

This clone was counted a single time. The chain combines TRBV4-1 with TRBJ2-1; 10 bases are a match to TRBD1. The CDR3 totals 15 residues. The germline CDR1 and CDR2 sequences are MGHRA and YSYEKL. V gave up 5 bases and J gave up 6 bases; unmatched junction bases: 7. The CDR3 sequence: CASSSRDRGPNEQFF. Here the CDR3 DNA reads TGCGCCAGCAGCTCCCGGGACAGGGGCCCCAATGAGCAGTTCTTC.

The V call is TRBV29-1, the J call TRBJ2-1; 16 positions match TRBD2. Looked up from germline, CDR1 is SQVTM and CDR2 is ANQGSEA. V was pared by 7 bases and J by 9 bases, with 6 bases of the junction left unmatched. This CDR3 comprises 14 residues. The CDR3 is CSGGLAGGASEQFF. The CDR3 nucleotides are TGCAGCGGGGGACTAGCGGGAGGGGCCAGTGAGCAGTTCTTC.

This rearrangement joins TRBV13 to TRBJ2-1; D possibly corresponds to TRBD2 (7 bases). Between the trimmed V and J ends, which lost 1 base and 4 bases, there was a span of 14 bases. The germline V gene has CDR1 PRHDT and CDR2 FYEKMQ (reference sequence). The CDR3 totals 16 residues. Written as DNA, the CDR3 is TGTGCCAGCAGCTTAGTTGGCGGGGGCGAATACAATGAGCAGTTCTTC. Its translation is CASSLVGGGEYNEQFF.

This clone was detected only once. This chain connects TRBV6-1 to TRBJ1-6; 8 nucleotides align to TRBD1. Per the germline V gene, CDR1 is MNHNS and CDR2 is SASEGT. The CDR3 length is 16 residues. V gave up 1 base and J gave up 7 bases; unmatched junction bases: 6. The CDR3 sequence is CASSEVQGARNSPLHF. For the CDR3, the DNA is TGTGCCAGCAGTGAAGTCCAGGGGGCGCGCAATTCACCCCTCCACTTT.

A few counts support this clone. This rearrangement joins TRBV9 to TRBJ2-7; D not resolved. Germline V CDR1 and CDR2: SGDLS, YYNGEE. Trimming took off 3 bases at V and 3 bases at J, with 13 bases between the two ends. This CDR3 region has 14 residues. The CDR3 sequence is CASSDPVVCYEQYF. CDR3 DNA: TGTGCCAGCAGCGACCCAGTGGTCTGCTACGAGCAGTACTTC. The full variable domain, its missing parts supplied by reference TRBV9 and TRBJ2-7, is DSGVTQTPKHLITATGQRVTLRCSPRSGDLSVYWYQQSLDQGLQFLIQYYNGEERAKGNILERFSAQQFPDLHSELNLSSLELGDSALYFCASSDPVVCYEQYFGPGTRLTVT.

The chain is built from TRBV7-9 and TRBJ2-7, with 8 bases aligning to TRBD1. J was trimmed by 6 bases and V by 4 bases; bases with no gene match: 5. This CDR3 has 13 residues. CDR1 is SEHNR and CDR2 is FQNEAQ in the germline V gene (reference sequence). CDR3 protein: CASSSDRVGEQYF. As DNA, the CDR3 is TGTGCCAGCAGCTCGGACAGGGTCGGCGAGCAGTACTTC.